The 10 T cell receptor beta chains below were found in one sample sequenced in a study of shared clonotypes between healthy human individuals. Assay: immunoSEQ multiplex PCR; the TCRdb copy retains only in-frame clones and omits some. The sample includes more than 550,000 clones, less than 95% of them seen just once. Sequencing was carried out using memory CD8+ T cells from PBMCs. The subset denotes: CD45RO+ cells pooled with CCR7-negative TemRA cells. These receptors were obtained from a man aged 18 to 29 in good health. Some clones in this sample may be carry-over from other donors' samples.

The CDR3 coding sequence is TGTGCCAGCAGTTGGACAGGGAACAATCAGCCCCAGCATTTT. Translating gives CASSWTGNNQPQHF. V gene TRBV28 combines with J gene TRBJ1-5; 8 bases fit TRBD1. J lost 3 bases, V lost 4 bases, and 2 bases had no gene match. This CDR3 region has 14 residues. Germline V gives CDR1 MDHEN, CDR2 SYDVKM.

The gene calls are TRBV25-1 and TRBJ1-2, with D perhaps TRBD1 (5 bases). Trimming cost V 7 bases and J 7 bases, with 13 bases left between them. Germline V CDR1 and CDR2: MGHDK, SYGVNS. The CDR3 is 12 residues long. The CDR3 here is CASIGTVGGYTF. CDR3 coding DNA: TGTGCCAGCATTGGGACCGTCGGTGGCTACACCTTC.

The chain uses TRBV28 and TRBJ1-6, with D tentatively TRBD1 (5 bases). The CDR3 covers 13 residues. Between the trimmed V and J ends, which lost 4 bases and 10 bases, there was a span of 11 bases. Germline lookup yields CDR1 MDHEN and CDR2 SYDVKM. The CDR3, as DNA: TGTGCCAGCAGTTGGGGGACCCGATCACCCCTCCACTTT. Its translation is CASSWGTRSPLHF.

The chain uses TRBV19 and TRBJ1-1; the D gene is possibly TRBD1 (5 bases). Looked up from germline, CDR1 is LNHDA and CDR2 is SQIVND (reference sequence). The CDR3 is made up of 14 amino acids. Deletions cut 5 bases from V and 2 bases from J, with 12 bases between. The CDR3 loop is CASSVRDVNTEAFF. In DNA form, the CDR3 reads TGTGCCAGTAGTGTCAGGGATGTTAACACTGAAGCTTTCTTT.

The chain combines TRBV7-8 with TRBJ1-5; possible D gene TRBD1, 5 bases. The CDR3 sequence is 15 residues long. From germline, CDR1 is SGHVS and CDR2 FQNEAQ. Trimming removed 4 bases from V and 4 bases from J, with 14 bases in between. The chain's CDR3 is CASSSTGALNQPQHF. The CDR3 DNA reads TGTGCCAGCAGCTCCACCGGGGCGCTAAATCAGCCCCAGCATTTT.

This chain connects TRBV2 to TRBJ2-3, with D unresolved. This CDR3 comprises 14 residues. Germline V gives CDR1 SNHLY, CDR2 FYNNEI. The ends were cut back, 2 bases at V and 0 bases at J, with 6 bases in the middle. The DNA for the CDR3 is TGTGCCAGCAGTGAACAACATAGCACAGATACGCAGTATTTT. Protein: CASSEQHSTDTQYF.

V and J are TRBV19 and TRBJ1-5; D not certain. CDR3 size: 17 residues. Germline loops: CDR1 LNHDA, CDR2 SQIVND (reference sequence). V lost 7 bases to trimming and J lost 7 bases, with 26 bases between them. The CDR3 sequence: CASTEEDLGPPGQPQHF. For the CDR3, the DNA is TGTGCCAGTACCGAAGAGGACCTAGGGCCTCCTGGCCAGCCCCAGCATTTT.

The chain employs TRBV30 and TRBJ2-5; D unclear. Germline assignment: CDR1 GTSNPN and CDR2 SVGIG (reference sequence). There are 12 residues in the CDR3. The V end lost 3 bases, the J end lost 1 base, and 6 bases lay between the germline ends. CDR3 bases: TGTGCCTGGAGGGGCAGCCAAGAGACCCAGTACTTC. As protein: CAWRGSQETQYF.

The table lists this clone with many counts. This sequence joins TRBV5-1 and TRBJ2-7, with 9 bases that match TRBD2. Germline values: CDR1 SGHRS, CDR2 YFSETQ. The V gene end was trimmed by 0 bases and the J gene end by 3 bases; junction bases not matched to a gene: 10. This CDR3 is built from 17 residues. CDR3 sequence: CASSLESRAGGLYEQYF. The CDR3 coding sequence is TGCGCCAGCAGCTTGGAGTCCAGAGCGGGAGGACTCTACGAGCAGTACTTC. Variable domain in full (rest from reference TRBV5-1 and TRBJ2-7): KAGVTQTPRYLIKTRGQQVTLSCSPISGHRSVSWYQQTPGQGLQFLFEYFSETQRNKGNFPGRFSGRQFSNSRSEMNVSTLELGDSALYLCASSLESRAGGLYEQYFGPGTRLTVT.

The V gene is TRBV7-9, the J gene TRBJ2-7; 8 nucleotides match TRBD1. The CDR3 runs 12 residues. Losses at the gene ends were 4 bases for V and 12 bases for J; bases not matched to a gene: 8. Germline-derived CDR1 and CDR2 are SEHNR and FQNEAQ (reference sequence). The CDR3 spells CASSSPGQGMYF. The CDR3 coding sequence is TGTGCCAGCAGCTCGCCCGGACAGGGTATGTACTTC.